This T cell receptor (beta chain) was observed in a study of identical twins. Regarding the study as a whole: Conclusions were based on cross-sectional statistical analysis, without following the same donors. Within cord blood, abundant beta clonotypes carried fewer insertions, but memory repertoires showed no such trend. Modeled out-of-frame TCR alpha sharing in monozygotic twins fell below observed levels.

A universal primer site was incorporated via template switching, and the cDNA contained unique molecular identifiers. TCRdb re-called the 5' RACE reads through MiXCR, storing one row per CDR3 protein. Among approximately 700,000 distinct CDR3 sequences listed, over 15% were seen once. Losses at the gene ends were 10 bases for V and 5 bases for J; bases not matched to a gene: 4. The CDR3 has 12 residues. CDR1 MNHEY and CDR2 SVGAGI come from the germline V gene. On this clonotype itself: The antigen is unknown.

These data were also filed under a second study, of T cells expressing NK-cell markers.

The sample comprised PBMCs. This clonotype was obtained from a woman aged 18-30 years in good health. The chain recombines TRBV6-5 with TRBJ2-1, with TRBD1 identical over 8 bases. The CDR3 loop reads CAMPDRDNEQFF. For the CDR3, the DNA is TGTGCCATGCCGGACAGGGACAATGAGCAGTTCTTC.